The present TCR beta chain was sequenced within a study of identifying expanded T cells in peripheral blood. Notes on the study in general: Roughly 1.1 clones differed between technical replicates, versus 16.4 and 19 over time.

In the case of this clone: Its antigen is undetermined.

Clones were read by immunoSEQ multiplex PCR, and TCRdb kept only the in-frame ones, dropping some. The table has around 47,000 clones, 82% seen once. The CDR3 has 15 amino acids. Deletions cut 5 bases from V and 4 bases from J, with 15 bases between. Germline V lookup: CDR1 SGHDN, CDR2 FVKESK. The chain has TRBV14 and TRBJ2-1; maybe TRBD1 (5 bases). Source material: blood. This clonotype was obtained from a person aged 18 to 70 in good health. The CDR3 sequence is CASSATGTRYNEQFF. The CDR3, as DNA: TGTGCCAGCAGCGCCACAGGAACGAGATACAATGAGCAGTTCTTC.